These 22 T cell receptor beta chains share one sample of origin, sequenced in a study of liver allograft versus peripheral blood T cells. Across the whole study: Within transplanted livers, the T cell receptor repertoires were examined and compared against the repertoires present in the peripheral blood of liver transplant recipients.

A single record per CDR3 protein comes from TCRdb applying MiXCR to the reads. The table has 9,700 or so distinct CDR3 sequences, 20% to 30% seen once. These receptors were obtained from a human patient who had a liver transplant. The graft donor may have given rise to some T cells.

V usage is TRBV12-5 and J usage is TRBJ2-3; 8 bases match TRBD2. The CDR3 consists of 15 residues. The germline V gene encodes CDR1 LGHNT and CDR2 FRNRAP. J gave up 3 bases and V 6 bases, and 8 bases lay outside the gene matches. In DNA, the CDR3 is TGTGCTAGTGGAACAGGACTAGCCGCTACAGATACGCAGTATTTT. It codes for CASGTGLAATDTQYF.

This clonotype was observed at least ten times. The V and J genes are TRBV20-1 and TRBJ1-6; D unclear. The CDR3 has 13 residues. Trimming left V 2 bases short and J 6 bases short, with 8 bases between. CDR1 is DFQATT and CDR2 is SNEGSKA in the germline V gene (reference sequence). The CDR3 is CSARQDSNSPLHF. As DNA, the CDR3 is TGCAGTGCTAGACAGGATTCTAATTCACCCCTCCACTTT.

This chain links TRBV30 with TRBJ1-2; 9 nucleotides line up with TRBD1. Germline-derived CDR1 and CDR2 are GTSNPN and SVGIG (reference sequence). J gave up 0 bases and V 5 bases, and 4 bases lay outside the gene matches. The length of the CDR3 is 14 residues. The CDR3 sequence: CAWVRQGANYGYTF. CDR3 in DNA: TGTGCCTGGGTTCGACAGGGGGCTAACTATGGCTACACCTTC.

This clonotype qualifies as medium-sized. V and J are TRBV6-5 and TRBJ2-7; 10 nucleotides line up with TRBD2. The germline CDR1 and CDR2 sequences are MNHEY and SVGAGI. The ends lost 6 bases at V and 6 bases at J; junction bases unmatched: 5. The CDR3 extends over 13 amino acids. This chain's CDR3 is CASSLGLASEQYF. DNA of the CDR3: TGTGCCAGCAGCCTGGGACTAGCGAGCGAGCAGTACTTC.

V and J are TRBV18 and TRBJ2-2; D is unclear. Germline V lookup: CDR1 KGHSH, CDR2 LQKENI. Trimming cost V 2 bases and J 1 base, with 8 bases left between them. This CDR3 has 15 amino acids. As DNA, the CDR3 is TGTGCCAGCTCACCATCCCGGGTGAACACCGGGGAGCTGTTTTTT. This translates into CASSPSRVNTGELFF.

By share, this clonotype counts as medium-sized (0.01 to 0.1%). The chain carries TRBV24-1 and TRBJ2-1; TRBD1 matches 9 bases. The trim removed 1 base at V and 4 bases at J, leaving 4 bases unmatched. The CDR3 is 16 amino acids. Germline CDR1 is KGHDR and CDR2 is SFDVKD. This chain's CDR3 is CATSDFIQGAYNEQFF. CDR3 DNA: TGTGCCACCAGTGATTTTATACAGGGGGCTTACAATGAGCAGTTCTTC.

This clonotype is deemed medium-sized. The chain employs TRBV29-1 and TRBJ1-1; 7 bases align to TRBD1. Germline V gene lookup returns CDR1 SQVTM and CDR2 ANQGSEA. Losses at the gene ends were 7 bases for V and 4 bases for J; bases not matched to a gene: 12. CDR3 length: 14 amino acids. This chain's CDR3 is CSAKPNTGVTEAFF. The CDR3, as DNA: TGCAGCGCAAAGCCTAATACAGGGGTCACTGAAGCTTTCTTT.

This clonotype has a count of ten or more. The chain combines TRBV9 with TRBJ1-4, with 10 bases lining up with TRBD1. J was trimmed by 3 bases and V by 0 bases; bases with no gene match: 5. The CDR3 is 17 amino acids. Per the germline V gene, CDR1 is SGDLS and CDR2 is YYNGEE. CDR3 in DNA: TGTGCCAGCAGCGTAGATCCCGGGACAGGGGCTAATGAAAAACTGTTTTTT. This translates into CASSVDPGTGANEKLFF.

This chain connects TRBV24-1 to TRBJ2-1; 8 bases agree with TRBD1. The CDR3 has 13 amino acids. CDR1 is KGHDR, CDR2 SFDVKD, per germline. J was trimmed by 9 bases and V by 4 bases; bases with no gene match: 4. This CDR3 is CATSDGQGTEQFF. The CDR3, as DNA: TGTGCCACCAGTGACGGACAGGGCACTGAGCAGTTCTTC.

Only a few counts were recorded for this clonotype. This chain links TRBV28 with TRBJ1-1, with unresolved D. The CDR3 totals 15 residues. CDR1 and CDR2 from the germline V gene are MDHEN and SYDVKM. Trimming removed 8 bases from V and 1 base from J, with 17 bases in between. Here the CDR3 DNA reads TGTGCCAGCTCGGGCCAGTCGATGGGGAACACTGAAGCTTTCTTT. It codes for CASSGQSMGNTEAFF.

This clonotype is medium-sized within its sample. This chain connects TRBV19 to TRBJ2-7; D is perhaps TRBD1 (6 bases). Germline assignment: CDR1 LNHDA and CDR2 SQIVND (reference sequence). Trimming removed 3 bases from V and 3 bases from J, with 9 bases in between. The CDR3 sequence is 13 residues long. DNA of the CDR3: TGTGCCAGTAGTATGGACAGTGGCTACGAGCAGTACTTC. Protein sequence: CASSMDSGYEQYF.

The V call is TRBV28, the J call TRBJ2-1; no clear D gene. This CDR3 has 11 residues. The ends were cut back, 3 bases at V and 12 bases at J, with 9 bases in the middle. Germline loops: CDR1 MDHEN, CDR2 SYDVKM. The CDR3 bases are TGTGCCAGCAGTTTGCGGATGGGGCAGTTCTTC. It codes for CASSLRMGQFF.

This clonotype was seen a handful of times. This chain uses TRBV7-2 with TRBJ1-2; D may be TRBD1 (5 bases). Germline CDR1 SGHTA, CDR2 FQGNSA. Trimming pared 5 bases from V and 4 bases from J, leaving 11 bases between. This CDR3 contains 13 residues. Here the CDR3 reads CASSHDSTYGYTF. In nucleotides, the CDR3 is TGTGCCAGCAGCCACGACAGTACCTATGGCTACACCTTC.

The CDR3 reads CASSPGAQEGYTF. CDR3 nucleotide sequence: TGTGCCAGCTCACCAGGGGCCCAAGAAGGCTACACCTTC. The J gene is TRBJ1-2, the V gene TRBV18; D possibly corresponds to TRBD1 (5 bases). Germline V gene lookup returns CDR1 KGHSH and CDR2 LQKENI. There are 13 residues in the CDR3. V lost 2 bases to trimming and J lost 8 bases, with 12 bases between them.

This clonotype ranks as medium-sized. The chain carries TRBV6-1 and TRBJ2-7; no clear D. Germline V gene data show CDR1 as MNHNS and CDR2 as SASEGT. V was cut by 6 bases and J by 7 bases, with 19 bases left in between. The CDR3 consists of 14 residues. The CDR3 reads CASSEPTGPGEQYF. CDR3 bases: TGTGCCAGCAGCGAACCCACCGGGCCCGGGGAGCAGTACTTC.

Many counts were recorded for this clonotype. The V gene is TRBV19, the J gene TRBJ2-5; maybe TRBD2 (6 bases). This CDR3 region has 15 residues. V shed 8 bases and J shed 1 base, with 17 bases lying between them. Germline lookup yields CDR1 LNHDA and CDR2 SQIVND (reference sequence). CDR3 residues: CASPRGAGPQETQYF. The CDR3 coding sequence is TGTGCCAGTCCCCGAGGGGCGGGGCCCCAAGAGACCCAGTACTTC.

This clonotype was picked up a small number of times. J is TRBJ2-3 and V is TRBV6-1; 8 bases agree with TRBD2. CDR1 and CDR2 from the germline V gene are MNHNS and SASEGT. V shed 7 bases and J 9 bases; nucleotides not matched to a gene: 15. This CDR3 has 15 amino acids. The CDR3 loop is CASMFRGGEGETQYF. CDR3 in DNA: TGTGCCAGCATGTTCCGGGGGGGGGAGGGTGAGACGCAGTATTTT.

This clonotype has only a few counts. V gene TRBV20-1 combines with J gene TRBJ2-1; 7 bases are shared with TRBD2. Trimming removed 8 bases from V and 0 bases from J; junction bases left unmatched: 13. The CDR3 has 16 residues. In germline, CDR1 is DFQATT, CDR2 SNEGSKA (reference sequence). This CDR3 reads CSFDPLGGSSYNEQFF. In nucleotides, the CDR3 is TGCAGTTTCGACCCTTTGGGCGGGAGCTCCTACAATGAGCAGTTCTTC.

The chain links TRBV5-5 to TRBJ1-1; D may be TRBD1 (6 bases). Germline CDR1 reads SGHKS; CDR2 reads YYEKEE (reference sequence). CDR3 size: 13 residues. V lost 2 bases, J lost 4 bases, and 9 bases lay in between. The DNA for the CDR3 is TGTGCCAGCAGCTTCAGGGGCAGCACTGAAGCTTTCTTT. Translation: CASSFRGSTEAFF.

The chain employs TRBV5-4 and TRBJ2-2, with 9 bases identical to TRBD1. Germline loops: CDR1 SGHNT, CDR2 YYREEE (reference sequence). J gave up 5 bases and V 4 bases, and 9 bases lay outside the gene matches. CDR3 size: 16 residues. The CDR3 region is CASSVPTGGETGELFF. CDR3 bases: TGTGCCAGCAGCGTCCCGACAGGGGGGGAAACCGGGGAGCTGTTTTTT.

Here the CDR3 reads CASSYSPTALTGELFF. The CDR3 DNA follows: TGTGCCAGCAGTTACTCACCGACAGCCCTCACCGGGGAGCTGTTTTTT. The chain is built from TRBV6-5 and TRBJ2-2, with D perhaps TRBD1 (5 bases). V lost 0 bases and J 4 bases, leaving 12 bases between the germline ends. This CDR3 is 16 amino acids long. Germline V gene sequence: CDR1 MNHEY, CDR2 SVGAGI.

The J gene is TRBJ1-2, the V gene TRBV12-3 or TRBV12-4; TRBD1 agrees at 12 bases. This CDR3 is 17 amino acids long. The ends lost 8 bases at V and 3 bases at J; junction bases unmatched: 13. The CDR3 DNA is TGTGCCAGCGGTCCAGGGACAGGGGGCGCCTTTTACTATGGCTACACCTTC. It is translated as CASGPGTGGAFYYGYTF.